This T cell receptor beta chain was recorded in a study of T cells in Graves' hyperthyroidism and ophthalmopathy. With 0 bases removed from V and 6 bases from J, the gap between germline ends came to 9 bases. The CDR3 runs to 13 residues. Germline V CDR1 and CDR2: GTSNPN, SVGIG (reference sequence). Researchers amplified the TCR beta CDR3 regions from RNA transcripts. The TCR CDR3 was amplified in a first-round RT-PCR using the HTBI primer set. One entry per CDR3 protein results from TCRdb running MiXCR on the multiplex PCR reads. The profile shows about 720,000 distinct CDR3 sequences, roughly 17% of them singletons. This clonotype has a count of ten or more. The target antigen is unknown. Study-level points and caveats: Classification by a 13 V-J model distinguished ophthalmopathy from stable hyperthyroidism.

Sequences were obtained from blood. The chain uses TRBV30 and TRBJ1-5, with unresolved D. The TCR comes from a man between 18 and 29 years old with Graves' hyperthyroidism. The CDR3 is CAWSVSASQPQHF. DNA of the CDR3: TGTGCCTGGAGTGTGAGTGCCAGTCAGCCCCAGCATTTT.